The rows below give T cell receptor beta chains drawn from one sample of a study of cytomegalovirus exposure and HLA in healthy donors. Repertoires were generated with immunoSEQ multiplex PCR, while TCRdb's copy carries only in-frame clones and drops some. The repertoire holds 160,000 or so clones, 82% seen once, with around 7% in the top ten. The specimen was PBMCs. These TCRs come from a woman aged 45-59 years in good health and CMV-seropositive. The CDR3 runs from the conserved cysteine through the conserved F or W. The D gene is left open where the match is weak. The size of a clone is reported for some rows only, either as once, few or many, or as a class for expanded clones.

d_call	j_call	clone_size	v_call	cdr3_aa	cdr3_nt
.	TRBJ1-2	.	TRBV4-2	CASSQEGSSRDGYTF	TGTGCCAGCAGCCAAGAGGGTTCTTCGCGGGATGGCTACACCTTC
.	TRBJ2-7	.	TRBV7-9	CASSPSGLVAYEQYF	TGTGCCAGCAGCCCCTCAGGCCTTGTTGCCTACGAGCAGTACTTC
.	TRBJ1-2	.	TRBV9	CASSDKSNYGYTF	TGTGCCAGCAGCGACAAATCTAACTATGGCTACACCTTC
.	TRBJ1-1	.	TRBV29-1	CSISGQRNTEAFF	TGCAGCATCTCTGGACAGAGGAACACTGAAGCTTTCTTT
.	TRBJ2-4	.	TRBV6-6	CASSGGHVEAKNIQYF	TGTGCCAGCAGTGGGGGACACGTTGAGGCCAAAAACATTCAGTACTTC
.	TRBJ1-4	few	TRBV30	CAWGQGLGNEKLFF	TGTGCCTGGGGTCAGGGGCTGGGGAATGAAAAACTGTTTTTT
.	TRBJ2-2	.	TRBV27	CASSLGARVIGSGELFF	TGTGCCAGCAGTTTAGGTGCCAGGGTGATAGGGTCCGGGGAGCTGTTTTTT
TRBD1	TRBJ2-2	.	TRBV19	CASKGQSSTGELFF	TGTGCCAGCAAGGGACAGTCCTCCACCGGGGAGCTGTTTTTT
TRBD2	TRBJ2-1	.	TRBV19	CASSYSGSGGYSYNEQFF	TGTGCCAGTAGTTATTCGGGAAGCGGGGGTTACTCCTACAATGAGCAGTTCTTC
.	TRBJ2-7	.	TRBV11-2	CASSLEPTPGISYEQYF	TGTGCCAGCAGCTTAGAGCCGACGCCCGGGATATCCTACGAGCAGTACTTC
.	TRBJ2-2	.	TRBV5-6	CASSFGGPNTGELFF	TGTGCCAGCAGCTTCGGTGGTCCGAACACCGGGGAGCTGTTTTTT
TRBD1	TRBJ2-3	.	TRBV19	CASRSGGGTDTQYF	TGTGCCAGTAGATCAGGGGGTGGTACAGATACGCAGTATTTT
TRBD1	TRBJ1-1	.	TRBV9	CASSPPRGLEAFF	TGTGCCAGCAGCCCACCCAGGGGGCTCGAAGCTTTCTTT
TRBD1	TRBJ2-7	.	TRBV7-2	CASSLDRAYEQYF	TGTGCCAGCAGCTTGGACAGGGCCTACGAGCAGTACTTC
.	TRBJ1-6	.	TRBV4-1	CASSYLRSPLHF	TGCGCCAGCAGCTACCTGCGATCACCCCTCCACTTT
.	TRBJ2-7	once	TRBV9	CASSPTGLRSYEQYF	TGTGCCAGCAGCCCGACAGGCCTGAGGTCCTACGAGCAGTACTTC
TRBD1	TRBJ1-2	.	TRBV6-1	CASTTFRQGSYGYTF	TGTGCCAGCACAACGTTTCGACAGGGGTCCTATGGCTACACCTTC
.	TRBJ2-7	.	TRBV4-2	CASSQDLAGEQYF	TGTGCCAGCAGCCAAGATCTGGCGGGGGAGCAGTACTTC
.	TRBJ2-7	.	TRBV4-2	CASSQVGGGDEQYF	TGTGCCAGCAGCCAAGTTGGAGGGGGCGACGAGCAGTACTTC